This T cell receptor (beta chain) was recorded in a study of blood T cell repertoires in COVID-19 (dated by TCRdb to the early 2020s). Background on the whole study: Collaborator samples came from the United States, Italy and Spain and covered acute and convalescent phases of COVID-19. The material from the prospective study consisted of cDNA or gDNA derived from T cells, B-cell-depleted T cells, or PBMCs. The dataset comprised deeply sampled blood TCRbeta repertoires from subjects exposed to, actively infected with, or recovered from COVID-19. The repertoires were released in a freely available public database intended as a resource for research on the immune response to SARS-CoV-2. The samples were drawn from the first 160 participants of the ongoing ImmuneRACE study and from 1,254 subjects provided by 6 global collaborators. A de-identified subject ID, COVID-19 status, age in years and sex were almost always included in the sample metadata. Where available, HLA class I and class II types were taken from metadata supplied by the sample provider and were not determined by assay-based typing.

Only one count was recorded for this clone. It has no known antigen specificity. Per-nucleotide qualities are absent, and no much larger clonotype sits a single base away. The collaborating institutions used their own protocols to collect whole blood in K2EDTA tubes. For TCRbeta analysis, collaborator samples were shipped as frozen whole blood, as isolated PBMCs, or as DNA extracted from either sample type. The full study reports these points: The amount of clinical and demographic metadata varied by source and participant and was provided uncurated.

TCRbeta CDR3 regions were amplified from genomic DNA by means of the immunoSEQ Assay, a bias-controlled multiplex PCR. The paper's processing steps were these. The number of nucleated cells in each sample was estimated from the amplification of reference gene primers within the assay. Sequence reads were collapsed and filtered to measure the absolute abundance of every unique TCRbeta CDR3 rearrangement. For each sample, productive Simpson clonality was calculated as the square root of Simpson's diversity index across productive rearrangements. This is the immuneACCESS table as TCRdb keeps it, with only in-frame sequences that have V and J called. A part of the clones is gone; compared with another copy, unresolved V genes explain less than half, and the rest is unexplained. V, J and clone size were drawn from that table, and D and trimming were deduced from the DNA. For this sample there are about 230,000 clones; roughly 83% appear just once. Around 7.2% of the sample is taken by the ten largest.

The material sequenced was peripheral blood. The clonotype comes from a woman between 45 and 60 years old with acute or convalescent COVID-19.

CDR3 sequence: CASKPDGKETQYF. The sequenced DNA: TGTGCCAGTAAACCGGACGGGAAAGAGACCCAGTACTTC. Recombination linked TRBV19 to TRBJ2-5; the D gene is perhaps TRBD2, from 5 matching bases. Per the germline V gene (reference sequence), LNHDA is the CDR1 and SQIVND is the CDR2. The V end loses 7 bases and the J end loses 3 bases, and a stretch of 12 bases separates them. Spanning cysteine to phenylalanine, the CDR3 consists of 13 amino acids. Only CDR3 DNA remains: 39 bases, in frame from the first base.